The clone carrying this T cell receptor beta chain was detected ten times or more. Its antigen remains unknown. Germline V gene sequence: CDR1 LGHDT, CDR2 YNNKEL (reference sequence). The CDR3 sequence is 16 residues long. V lost 0 bases and J lost 2, with 12 bases in between. Unique molecular identifiers were in the cDNA, with template-switch universal primer binding. TCRdb re-called the 5' RACE reads with MiXCR, one entry per CDR3 protein. The table shows roughly 260,000 distinct CDR3 sequences, with about 7.5% occurring only once. This sample stems from a study of identical twins. General study results and limits: Zero-insertion results could be subject to partial confounding by invariant MAIT and iNKT cells. Models underpredicted monozygotic twin sharing of out-of-frame TCR alpha.

This same sample was also taken into another study, of yellow fever vaccine responses in identical twins.

The receptor comes from a woman younger than 35 in good health. Sequences were obtained from CD8+ T cells sorted from blood. The genes are TRBV3-1 and TRBJ2-3; D perhaps matches TRBD1 (6 bases). The CDR3 bases are TGTGCCAGCAGCCAAGAATGGGGGCGTAACACAGATACGCAGTATTTT. This translates into CASSQEWGRNTDTQYF.